These 30 T cell receptor beta chains originate from one sample sequenced in a study of shared clonotypes between healthy human individuals. CD45RO-negative cells were positively selected for CCR7, leaving out terminally differentiated effector memory CD45RA+ cells. The data were produced by immunoSEQ multiplex PCR, yet TCRdb's version contains in-frame clones alone and is incomplete. This table has roughly 2 million clones, about 94% appearing once. Sequenced sample: naive CD8+ T cells sorted from blood. The receptors were gathered from a man between 18 and 29 years old in good health.

This sequence joins TRBV7-9 and TRBJ2-7; 8 nucleotides match TRBD1. The CDR3 totals 15 residues. The V gene's germline CDR1 is SEHNR and CDR2 FQNEAQ (reference sequence). The junction had 12 bases not matched to a gene; V was cut back by 7 bases and J by 4 bases. CDR3 sequence: CASNSEPGQAYEQYF. The CDR3, as DNA: TGTGCCAGCAACTCAGAACCGGGACAGGCTTACGAGCAGTACTTC. Together with reference TRBV7-9 and TRBJ2-7, the CDR3 gives the full variable domain: DTGVSQNPRHKITKRGQNVTFRCDPISEHNRLYWYRQTLGQGPEFLTYFQNEAQLEKSRLLSDRFSAERPKGSFSTLEIQRTEQGDSAMYLCASNSEPGQAYEQYFGPGTRLTVT.

The CDR3 loop reads CASSYSNGGAYEQYF. In nucleotides, the CDR3 is TGTGCCAGCAGTTACTCGAACGGGGGGGCATACGAGCAGTACTTC. The V gene is TRBV6-6, the J gene TRBJ2-7; 8 positions match TRBD2. The CDR3 totals 15 residues. The trim removed 0 bases at V and 4 bases at J, leaving 5 bases unmatched. Germline V gene data show CDR1 as MNHNY and CDR2 as SVGAGI (reference sequence).

This clone has only one observation. The rearrangement uses TRBV9 and TRBJ2-1; 8 nucleotides match TRBD2. Looked up from germline, CDR1 is SGDLS and CDR2 is YYNGEE. The CDR3 loop spans 17 amino acids. V was clipped by 1 base and J by 5 bases; unmatched bases: 11. This chain's CDR3 is CASSVSGTSGTHNEQFF. The CDR3 nucleotides read TGTGCCAGCAGCGTAAGCGGGACTAGTGGGACCCACAATGAGCAGTTCTTC.

The chain uses TRBV27 and TRBJ2-7; 9 bases are a match to TRBD1. Germline V gene data show CDR1 as MNHEY and CDR2 as SMNVEV (reference sequence). The CDR3 has 14 residues. The V segment lost 3 bases and the J segment 5 bases; nucleotides outside the gene matches: 5. CDR3 coding DNA: TGTGCCAGCAGTTTGGTACAGGGGGCGGACGAGCAGTACTTC. This encodes CASSLVQGADEQYF.

The CDR3 DNA reads TGCGCCAGCAGTGAGTTCCTCACAGATACGCAGTATTTT. Its protein is CASSEFLTDTQYF. The V and J genes are TRBV10-2 and TRBJ2-3, with unresolved D. The CDR3 sequence is 13 residues long. Germline assignment: CDR1 WSHSY and CDR2 SAAADI. Trimming took off 1 base at V and 2 bases at J, with 4 bases between the two ends.

The rearrangement joins TRBV29-1 to TRBJ1-2, with 7 bases matching TRBD1. The V segment lost 6 bases and the J segment 8 bases; nucleotides outside the gene matches: 9. Germline V gives CDR1 SQVTM, CDR2 ANQGSEA. The CDR3 is 12 amino acids. The CDR3 DNA sequence: TGCAGCGTCGAGGACAGGCGGGGAGGCTACACCTTC. Translating it yields CSVEDRRGGYTF.

The gene calls are TRBV4-1 and TRBJ1-5, with D hard to call. This CDR3 has 14 residues. Per the germline V gene, CDR1 is MGHRA and CDR2 is YSYEKL. The ends were cut back, 0 bases at V and 4 bases at J, with 7 bases in the middle. The CDR3, as DNA: TGCGCCAGCAGCCAAGATTGGGATAATCAGCCCCAGCATTTT. It is translated as CASSQDWDNQPQHF.

The CDR3 coding sequence is TGTGCCAGCAGCGTAGTAGGAGCGGTGAGCTCCTACAATGAGCAGTTCTTC. Translating it yields CASSVVGAVSSYNEQFF. The chain is built from TRBV9 and TRBJ2-1, with a weak D call TRBD2 (5 bases). CDR1 and CDR2 from the germline V gene are SGDLS and YYNGEE. Trimming cost V 0 bases and J 0 bases, with 13 bases left between them. The CDR3 contains 17 residues. The entire variable domain, with the rest obtained from reference TRBV9 and TRBJ2-1, is as follows: DSGVTQTPKHLITATGQRVTLRCSPRSGDLSVYWYQQSLDQGLQFLIQYYNGEERAKGNILERFSAQQFPDLHSELNLSSLELGDSALYFCASSVVGAVSSYNEQFFGPGTRLTVL.

V gene TRBV9 combines with J gene TRBJ2-3; 7 bases line up with TRBD1. The germline V gene has CDR1 SGDLS and CDR2 YYNGEE. The J segment lost 2 bases and the V segment lost 0 bases, leaving 9 bases of the junction unmatched. The CDR3 runs to 17 residues. CDR3 protein: CASSVETGALYTDTQYF. Written as DNA, the CDR3 is TGTGCCAGCAGCGTAGAAACAGGGGCGCTTTACACAGATACGCAGTATTTT.

This clone was seen a single time. The chain combines TRBV4-1 with TRBJ2-1; 10 nucleotides align to TRBD2. Germline V gives CDR1 MGHRA, CDR2 YSYEKL. Trimming cost V 1 base and J 0 bases; bases outside gene matches: 3. The CDR3 is made up of 17 amino acids. The CDR3 loop reads CASSQGLAGPSYNEQFF. DNA of the CDR3: TGCGCCAGCAGCCAAGGACTAGCGGGCCCCTCCTACAATGAGCAGTTCTTC.

V and J are TRBV2 and TRBJ2-3; the D gene is possibly TRBD1 (6 bases). The CDR3 is made up of 15 amino acids. Trimming removed 6 bases from V and 6 bases from J, with 19 bases in between. CDR1 and CDR2 from the germline V gene are SNHLY and FYNNEI. The CDR3 sequence: CASSWIGTKMDTQYF. The CDR3 bases are TGTGCCAGCAGCTGGATTGGGACAAAGATGGATACGCAGTATTTT.

This rearrangement joins TRBV28 to TRBJ2-7; tentatively, D is TRBD2 (5 bases). V gave up 6 bases and J gave up 3 bases, with 18 bases separating them. Germline CDR1 reads MDHEN; CDR2 reads SYDVKM. This CDR3 region has 15 residues. The CDR3 loop is CASSPFPGSLYEQYF. In DNA form, the CDR3 reads TGTGCCAGCAGCCCGTTCCCGGGGAGTCTCTACGAGCAGTACTTC.

V gene TRBV5-1 combines with J gene TRBJ2-2; D is perhaps TRBD1 (6 bases). The CDR3 contains 15 residues. Germline V gives CDR1 SGHRS, CDR2 YFSETQ. Trimming removed 1 base from V and 5 bases from J, with 12 bases in between. CDR3 DNA sequence: TGCGCCAGCAGCTTGTCAGGGGCGAGGACCGGGGAGCTGTTTTTT. It is translated as CASSLSGARTGELFF.

CDR3 sequence: CSVDWGFDGYTF. The CDR3 DNA reads as TGCAGCGTTGATTGGGGTTTTGATGGCTACACCTTC. The chain is built from TRBV29-1 and TRBJ1-2, with D unresolved. Germline loops: CDR1 SQVTM, CDR2 ANQGSEA. The V end lost 3 bases, the J end lost 6 bases, and 11 bases lay between the germline ends. CDR3 length: 12 residues.

The genes are TRBV11-2 and TRBJ2-5, with D perhaps TRBD2 (5 bases). Looked up from germline, CDR1 is SGHAT and CDR2 is FQNNGV. CDR3 size: 11 residues. Trimming took off 2 bases at V and 11 bases at J, with 9 bases between the two ends. As DNA, the CDR3 is TGTGCCAGCAGCTTAATCGGGGAGCAGTACTTC. Amino acid sequence: CASSLIGEQYF.

The chain links TRBV6-6 to TRBJ2-1, with D uncertain. Germline assignment: CDR1 MNHNY and CDR2 SVGAGI (reference sequence). The CDR3 runs 12 residues. V was shortened by 2 bases and J by 6 bases, with 5 bases between the two germline ends. CDR3 loop: CASSYGGNEQFF. Written as DNA, the CDR3 is TGTGCCAGCAGTTACGGCGGCAATGAGCAGTTCTTC.

The chain is built from TRBV5-1 and TRBJ2-7; D is ambiguous. From germline, CDR1 is SGHRS and CDR2 YFSETQ. Trimming pared 0 bases from V and 3 bases from J, leaving 13 bases between. This CDR3 has 15 amino acids. The CDR3 DNA is TGCGCCAGCAGCTTGGTCACAGCCAATTACTACGAGCAGTACTTC. Residues: CASSLVTANYYEQYF.

The gene calls are TRBV7-9 and TRBJ2-1; unclear D gene. Trimming took 5 bases from V and 3 from J, leaving 14 bases between them. Per germline, CDR1 SEHNR and CDR2 FQNEAQ (reference sequence). This CDR3 spans 15 amino acids. As DNA, the CDR3 is TGTGCCAGCAGCCTTTACGACACAAACTACAATGAGCAGTTCTTC. This gives the protein CASSLYDTNYNEQFF.

The chain employs TRBV30 and TRBJ1-6; 7 positions match TRBD1. Trimming at V came to 2 bases and at J to 5 bases, leaving 9 bases not matched to a gene. The CDR3 is 16 amino acids. CDR1 GTSNPN and CDR2 SVGIG come from the germline V gene (reference sequence). CDR3 amino acids: CAWSPDRVLDNSPLHF. In DNA, the CDR3 is TGTGCCTGGAGTCCCGACAGGGTGTTGGATAATTCACCCCTCCACTTT.

Comment on this clone: This CDR3 is also generated by other DNA sequences in the sample. The V call is TRBV9, the J call TRBJ1-2; D ambiguous. Germline V gene sequence: CDR1 SGDLS, CDR2 YYNGEE. The ends were cut back, 0 bases at V and 3 bases at J, with 6 bases in the middle. The CDR3 runs to 13 residues. The CDR3 sequence is CASSVGEDYGYTF. CDR3 nucleotide sequence: TGTGCCAGCAGCGTAGGCGAGGACTATGGCTACACCTTC.

A note on this clone: The sample contains more than one DNA sequence encoding this CDR3. V gene TRBV27 combines with J gene TRBJ2-7, with 9 bases aligning to TRBD1. V lost 3 bases, J lost 4 bases, and 4 bases stayed unmatched. The CDR3 totals 14 residues. In germline, CDR1 is MNHEY, CDR2 SMNVEV (reference sequence). CDR3 loop: CASSFLGQGYEQYF. The CDR3 region has the DNA TGTGCCAGCAGTTTCTTGGGACAGGGTTACGAGCAGTACTTC.

The chain couples TRBV5-6 to TRBJ1-2; TRBD1 is a possible D gene (5 bases). CDR1 is SGHDT and CDR2 is YYEEEE in the germline V gene. The V end lost 5 bases, the J end lost 4 bases, and 12 bases lay between the germline ends. This CDR3 contains 13 residues. CDR3 coding DNA: TGTGCCAGCAGGGTGTGGGGCAGCTATGGCTACACCTTC. Its protein is CASRVWGSYGYTF.

The chain is built from TRBV29-1 and TRBJ1-2; no reliable D call. This CDR3 has 13 amino acids. Germline CDR1 SQVTM, CDR2 ANQGSEA. The V end was cut by 0 bases, the J end by 2 bases, with 7 bases between. The CDR3 DNA reads TGCAGCGTTGAAGATTTGGTAAACTATGGCTACACCTTC. This sequence encodes CSVEDLVNYGYTF.

V gene TRBV4-3 combines with J gene TRBJ1-4, with D hard to call. This CDR3 region has 13 residues. Trimming left V 4 bases short and J 17 bases short, with 20 bases between. Germline V lookup: CDR1 LGHNA, CDR2 YSLEER. The CDR3 is CASSPLLGPPGFF. DNA for the CDR3: TGCGCCAGCAGCCCTCTTCTGGGCCCTCCAGGCTTTTTT.

This clone was picked up one time. The chain combines TRBV5-6 with TRBJ1-1; the match to TRBD1 covers 9 bases. This CDR3 has 16 residues. Trimming cost V 0 bases and J 5 bases; bases outside gene matches: 8. Germline CDR1 and CDR2: SGHDT and YYEEEE. CDR3 loop: CASSLAQGALRTEAFF. The CDR3 DNA is TGTGCCAGCAGCTTGGCACAGGGGGCCTTGAGGACTGAAGCTTTCTTT.

This chain joins TRBV2 and TRBJ2-7; 9 nucleotides agree with TRBD1. This CDR3 has 16 residues. Germline assignment: CDR1 SNHLY and CDR2 FYNNEI. With V trimmed by 6 bases and J by 4 bases, 13 bases remained unmatched. The CDR3 region has the DNA TGTGCCAGCAGGGAACCGGGACAGGGTACAGTTTACGAGCAGTACTTC. Translating gives CASREPGQGTVYEQYF. Full variable domain (missing parts from reference TRBV2 and TRBJ2-7): EPEVTQTPSHQVTQMGQEVILRCVPISNHLYFYWYRQILGQKVEFLVSFYNNEISEKSEIFDDQFSVERPDGSNFTLKIRSTKLEDSAMYFCASREPGQGTVYEQYFGPGTRLTVT.

This rearrangement joins TRBV15 to TRBJ1-6; D gene ambiguous. CDR3 length equals 17 residues. Germline CDR1 LNHNV, CDR2 YYDKDF (reference sequence). Trimming removed 1 base at V and 0 bases at J, with 10 bases between. CDR3 nucleotides: TGTGCCACCAGCAGAGGAACTCTCAGCTCCTATAATTCACCCCTCCACTTT. It yields the protein CATSRGTLSSYNSPLHF.

The V and J genes are TRBV27 and TRBJ1-6; TRBD1 aligns across 9 bases. Losses at the gene ends were 6 bases for V and 3 bases for J; bases not matched to a gene: 3. Germline V lookup: CDR1 MNHEY, CDR2 SMNVEV (reference sequence). This CDR3 contains 15 residues. The CDR3 loop reads CASRQTGGYNSPLHF. CDR3 nucleotides: TGTGCCAGCAGACAGACAGGGGGCTATAATTCACCCCTCCACTTT.

The rearrangement joins TRBV11-2 to TRBJ2-5; 10 bases fit TRBD1. Germline V gene sequence: CDR1 SGHAT, CDR2 FQNNGV. There are 14 residues in the CDR3. The trim removed 7 bases at V and 9 bases at J, leaving 11 bases unmatched. CDR3 sequence: CASTHGGTGEAQYF. In DNA, the CDR3 is TGTGCCAGCACCCATGGGGGGACAGGGGAGGCCCAGTACTTC. Drawing the rest from reference TRBV11-2 and TRBJ2-5, the complete variable domain is EAGVAQSPRYKIIEKRQSVAFWCNPISGHATLYWYQQILGQGPKLLIQFQNNGVVDDSQLPKDRFSAERLKGVDSTLKIQPAKLEDSAVYLCASTHGGTGEAQYFGPGTRLLVL.

This sequence joins TRBV6-1 and TRBJ2-7; D may correspond to TRBD1 or TRBD2 (5 bases each). The germline CDR1 and CDR2 sequences are MNHNS and SASEGT. Trimming cost V 10 bases and J 0 bases, with 16 bases left between them. The CDR3 is 14 amino acids. This chain's CDR3 is CATRDPGPSYEQYF. In DNA, the CDR3 is TGTGCCACCCGCGACCCGGGGCCCTCCTACGAGCAGTACTTC.